One sample yielded the 28 T cell receptor beta chains listed below, sequenced in a study of chemoradiotherapy in HPV16-positive cancers (dated by TCRdb to between 2021 and 2022). Library method: the immunoSEQ multiplex PCR assay. In its TCRdb copy, this immuneACCESS table keeps in-frame sequences only and misses some clones. Where compared with another copy, unresolved V genes explain less than half of these, and the others have no known cause. For this sample the table gives 9,500 or so clones, of which around 67% were detected only once. Roughly 9.1% of the sample is in the top ten clones. Sample collection was performed from a patient who underwent chemoradiotherapy. The source of these receptors is a human donor with HPV-associated anogenital cancer.

This sequence joins TRBV28 and TRBJ2-1; D is unresolved. In germline, CDR1 is MDHEN, CDR2 SYDVKM. Trimming pared 4 bases from V and 3 bases from J, leaving 7 bases between. The CDR3 is 13 residues long. The CDR3 bases are TGTGCCAGCAGTTCGTCGGGCTACAATGAGCAGTTCTTC. This translates into CASSSSGYNEQFF. The variable domain in full, completed from reference TRBV28 and TRBJ2-1, reads DVKVTQSSRYLVKRTGEKVFLECVQDMDHENMFWYRQDPGLGLRLIYFSYDVKMKEKGDIPEGYSVSREKKERFSLILESASTNQTSMYLCASSSSGYNEQFFGPGTRLTVL.

The chain employs TRBV5-1 and TRBJ2-7; 7 bases are a match to TRBD1. Trimming at V came to 3 bases and at J to 3 bases, leaving 3 bases not matched to a gene. Germline CDR1 SGHRS, CDR2 YFSETQ. The CDR3 has 13 residues. CDR3 in amino acids: CASSSTGSYEQYF. Here the CDR3 DNA reads TGCGCCAGCAGCTCGACAGGGAGCTACGAGCAGTACTTC.

This chain connects TRBV27 to TRBJ2-1, with D possibly TRBD1 on 6 matching bases. The V end lost 5 bases, the J end lost 0 bases, and 14 bases lay between the germline ends. Per germline, CDR1 MNHEY and CDR2 SMNVEV (reference sequence). The CDR3 contains 16 residues. This chain's CDR3 is CASSQGTPSSYNEQFF. The CDR3, as DNA: TGTGCCAGCAGTCAGGGGACACCGAGCTCCTACAATGAGCAGTTCTTC.

The rearrangement links TRBV28 to TRBJ1-2; TRBD1 is a possible D gene (6 bases). In germline, CDR1 is MDHEN, CDR2 SYDVKM. The V end was cut by 5 bases, the J end by 7 bases, with 11 bases between. This CDR3 has 12 amino acids. The CDR3 DNA is TGTGCCAGCAGTGAACAGGGTCCTGGCTACACCTTC. It codes for CASSEQGPGYTF.

This chain joins TRBV4-1 and TRBJ2-4; tentative D call: TRBD2 (6 bases). Looked up from germline, CDR1 is MGHRA and CDR2 is YSYEKL. The CDR3 contains 16 residues. V was trimmed by 0 bases and J by 6 bases, leaving 15 bases between them. CDR3 loop: CASSQDRTGATNIQYF. The DNA for the CDR3 is TGCGCCAGCAGCCAAGATAGAACGGGAGCTACAAACATTCAGTACTTC.

By its share, this clone is medium-sized. The chain combines TRBV9 with TRBJ2-1; 13 bases fit TRBD2. CDR1 is SGDLS, CDR2 YYNGEE, per germline. J gave up 7 bases and V 3 bases, and 4 bases lay outside the gene matches. The length of the CDR3 is 15 residues. CDR3 amino acids: CASSAGLAGENEQFF. The CDR3, as DNA: TGTGCCAGCAGCGCTGGACTAGCGGGAGAGAATGAGCAGTTCTTC.

The chain joins TRBV4-1 to TRBJ1-1; 8 positions match TRBD1. Looked up from germline, CDR1 is MGHRA and CDR2 is YSYEKL. The CDR3 spans 18 residues. The J segment lost 2 bases and the V segment lost 0 bases, leaving 11 bases of the junction unmatched. Here the CDR3 reads CASSQDTAGGLLNTEAFF. The CDR3 coding sequence is TGCGCCAGCAGCCAAGATACCGCAGGGGGCCTCCTTAACACTGAAGCTTTCTTT.

The CDR3 sequence is CATSRDLGGAGYTF. The CDR3 DNA follows: TGTGCCACCAGCAGAGATCTGGGGGGCGCCGGCTACACCTTC. The chain links TRBV15 to TRBJ1-2; perhaps TRBD1 as D (6 bases). Germline V gene lookup returns CDR1 LNHNV and CDR2 YYDKDF (reference sequence). V was cut by 0 bases and J by 8 bases, with 13 bases left in between. The CDR3 spans 14 residues. Filled out from reference TRBV15 and TRBJ1-2, the complete variable domain reads DAMVIQNPRYQVTQFGKPVTLSCSQTLNHNVMYWYQQKSSQAPKLLFHYYDKDFNNEADTPDNFQSRRPNTSFCFLDIRSPGLGDTAMYLCATSRDLGGAGYTFGSGTRLTVV.

This sequence joins TRBV5-1 and TRBJ2-1; D call uncertain. CDR3 length: 16 residues. V was trimmed by 2 bases and J by 6 bases, leaving 18 bases between them. The germline V gene encodes CDR1 SGHRS and CDR2 YFSETQ. DNA of the CDR3: TGCGCCAGCAGCTTTCCCCCCAGCATAATTTCCAATGAGCAGTTCTTC. Translation gives CASSFPPSIISNEQFF.

This clone showed up just once. J is TRBJ2-1 and V is TRBV18, with 7 bases lining up with TRBD2. The CDR3 has 17 residues. V gave up 3 bases and J gave up 5 bases; unmatched junction bases: 13. CDR1 is KGHSH and CDR2 is LQKENI in the germline V gene. CDR3 coding DNA: TGTGCCAGCTCACCTTTGCTCCTAGCGGTCACAAACAATGAGCAGTTCTTC. The encoded protein is CASSPLLLAVTNNEQFF.

The chain uses TRBV2 and TRBJ1-1; TRBD1 might be the D (6 bases). Germline CDR1 SNHLY, CDR2 FYNNEI. This CDR3 has 12 residues. The V and J ends lost 9 bases and 0 bases respectively, with 8 bases between them. The CDR3 nucleotides read TGTGCCAGAGGGACAATGAACACTGAAGCTTTCTTT. Protein sequence: CARGTMNTEAFF.

This rearrangement joins TRBV6-6 to TRBJ2-7; 10 positions match TRBD1. The length of the CDR3 is 13 residues. Per the germline V gene, CDR1 is MNHNY and CDR2 is SVGAGI (reference sequence). Unmatched junction bases numbered 2, after V lost 6 bases and J lost 3 bases. The CDR3 DNA reads TGTGCCAGCAGGACAGGGGGCCACTACGAGCAGTACTTC. It translates to CASRTGGHYEQYF.

This clone was counted a few times. The chain couples TRBV7-2 to TRBJ1-3; D is unresolved. CDR3 size: 13 residues. Between the trimmed V and J ends, which lost 0 bases and 2 bases, there was a span of 2 bases. Germline V lookup: CDR1 SGHTA, CDR2 FQGNSA. The CDR3: CASSLAAGNTIYF. As DNA, the CDR3 is TGTGCCAGCAGCTTAGCTGCTGGAAACACCATATATTTT.

The genes are TRBV7-9 and TRBJ2-7; D is undetermined. V was clipped by 4 bases and J by 7 bases, with 14 bases between them. CDR1 is SEHNR and CDR2 is FQNEAQ in the germline V gene (reference sequence). CDR3 length: 13 amino acids. CDR3 residues: CASSSGPTGEQYF. CDR3 nucleotides: TGTGCCAGCAGCTCCGGGCCCACCGGAGAGCAGTACTTC.

In this sample, this clone is medium-sized. V is TRBV13 and J is TRBJ2-7; 10 bases are shared with TRBD2. The CDR3 is 16 amino acids. Trimming cost V 5 bases and J 2 bases; bases outside gene matches: 9. CDR1 and CDR2 from the germline V gene are PRHDT and FYEKMQ (reference sequence). Written as DNA, the CDR3 is TGTGCCAGCAGCATAGATCCTAGCGGGAGAGCCTACGAGCAGTACTTC. Encoded protein: CASSIDPSGRAYEQYF.

The V call is TRBV6-6, the J call TRBJ1-6; D not resolved. The CDR3 is 15 residues long. V was clipped by 5 bases and J by 6 bases, with 14 bases between them. The germline V gene has CDR1 MNHNY and CDR2 SVGAGI (reference sequence). The CDR3 loop is CASSRNGITNSPLHF. The CDR3 nucleotides read TGTGCCAGCAGTAGAAACGGTATCACTAATTCACCCCTCCACTTT.

The chain couples TRBV18 to TRBJ2-1; TRBD2 matches 7 bases. The trim removed 2 bases at V and 8 bases at J, leaving 6 bases unmatched. The CDR3 has 14 residues. Germline CDR1 and CDR2: KGHSH and LQKENI. DNA of the CDR3: TGTGCCAGCTCACCAGCTAGCGGAGGGGATGAGCAGTTCTTC. This sequence encodes CASSPASGGDEQFF. The variable domain in full, completed from reference TRBV18 and TRBJ2-1, reads NAGVMQNPRHLVRRRGQEARLRCSPMKGHSHVYWYRQLPEEGLKFMVYLQKENIIDESGMPKERFSAEFPKEGPSILRIQQVVRGDSAAYFCASSPASGGDEQFFGPGTRLTVL.

The rearrangement joins TRBV13 to TRBJ1-1; D may be TRBD1 (6 bases). V dropped 5 bases and J dropped 11 bases, with 15 bases sitting between them. This CDR3 has 12 residues. Germline assignment: CDR1 PRHDT and CDR2 FYEKMQ (reference sequence). The CDR3 DNA follows: TGTGCCAGCAGCCTCACAGGGTATACGGCTTTCTTT. Its translation: CASSLTGYTAFF.

The chain has TRBV7-2 and TRBJ2-2, with 10 bases aligning to TRBD2. Germline CDR1 SGHTA, CDR2 FQGNSA. CDR3 length: 16 residues. V shed 2 bases and J 4 bases; nucleotides not matched to a gene: 4. The CDR3 coding sequence is TGTGCCAGCAGCTTACTTAGCGGGAGGATCACCGGGGAGCTGTTTTTT. Amino acid sequence: CASSLLSGRITGELFF.

The CDR3 DNA reads as TGTGCCAGTAGTATAGGAGGGAGAAACACAGATACGCAGTATTTT. Amino acids: CASSIGGRNTDTQYF. V usage is TRBV19 and J usage is TRBJ2-3, with D possibly being TRBD2 (5 bases). Germline CDR1 is LNHDA and CDR2 is SQIVND (reference sequence). The CDR3 is 15 residues long. V shed 1 base and J shed 2 bases, with 10 bases lying between them.

The CDR3 DNA reads TGTGCCAGCAGCCAAGTCGCCTCAGGGAACCAAGAGACCCAGTACTTC. Translated: CASSQVASGNQETQYF. V gene TRBV4-2 combines with J gene TRBJ2-5; D perhaps matches TRBD1 (5 bases). V was pared by 1 base and J by 0 bases, with 12 bases between. Germline CDR1 reads LGHNA; CDR2 reads YNFKEQ. This CDR3 has 16 residues.

This sequence joins TRBV5-1 and TRBJ1-2, with D hard to call. The V gene's germline CDR1 is SGHRS and CDR2 YFSETQ. CDR3 length: 14 amino acids. The V end lost 0 bases, the J end lost 4 bases, and 10 bases lay between the germline ends. This chain's CDR3 is CASSLAAEAYGYTF. The CDR3 nucleotides read TGCGCCAGCAGCTTGGCCGCTGAGGCCTATGGCTACACCTTC.

This clone is a singleton in its sample. This rearrangement joins TRBV4-1 to TRBJ2-1; 14 bases line up with TRBD2. Germline V gene sequence: CDR1 MGHRA, CDR2 YSYEKL. The CDR3 extends over 18 amino acids. The J segment lost 0 bases and the V segment lost 6 bases, leaving 7 bases of the junction unmatched. The CDR3 here is CASSLGTSGRISYNEQFF. Written as DNA, the CDR3 is TGCGCCAGCAGTCTCGGGACTAGCGGGAGAATCTCCTACAATGAGCAGTTCTTC.

CDR3 nucleotides: TGTGCCAGCAGCTTGATTACGGTACGAGCCGAAGAGACCCAGTACTTC. Residues: CASSLITVRAEETQYF. The chain carries TRBV5-5 and TRBJ2-5; no clear D. Germline V gene lookup returns CDR1 SGHKS and CDR2 YYEKEE (reference sequence). This CDR3 contains 16 residues. With 1 base removed from V and 3 bases from J, the gap between germline ends came to 16 bases.

This clone was observed a single time. The chain employs TRBV4-3 and TRBJ2-5; 13 nucleotides match TRBD2. CDR1 is LGHNA, CDR2 YSLEER, per germline. V gave up 4 bases and J gave up 5 bases; unmatched junction bases: 4. The CDR3 totals 15 residues. DNA for the CDR3: TGCGCCAGCAGCCTAGGACTAGCGGGAGTGGAGACCCAGTACTTC. Protein product: CASSLGLAGVETQYF.

The chain couples TRBV5-4 to TRBJ2-7, with TRBD2 identical over 8 bases. CDR1 is SGHNT and CDR2 is YYREEE in the germline V gene (reference sequence). The CDR3 length is 15 residues. V lost 0 bases to trimming and J lost 2 bases; unmatched junction nucleotides: 4. This chain's CDR3 is CASSLGGGRTYEQYF. CDR3 nucleotides: TGTGCCAGCAGCTTGGGCGGCGGGAGGACCTACGAGCAGTACTTC.

The chain has TRBV30 and TRBJ2-5; D could derive from TRBD1 or TRBD2 (7 bases each). CDR3 length equals 13 residues. The germline gives CDR1 GTSNPN, CDR2 SVGIG (reference sequence). The V and J ends lost 5 bases and 4 bases respectively, with 14 bases between them. The CDR3 DNA follows: TGTGCCTGGGATACAGGGGAGGGAGAGACCCAGTACTTC. It specifies CAWDTGEGETQYF. The whole variable domain, remainder taken from reference TRBV30 and TRBJ2-5, is SQTIHQWPATLVQPVGSPLSLECTVEGTSNPNLYWYRQAAGRGLQLLFYSVGIGQISSEVPQNLSASRPQDRQFILSSKKLLLSDSGFYLCAWDTGEGETQYFGPGTRLLVL.

This chain joins TRBV5-4 and TRBJ2-1; maybe TRBD1 (5 bases). CDR1 SGHNT and CDR2 YYREEE come from the germline V gene (reference sequence). This CDR3 spans 13 amino acids. Deletions cut 7 bases from V and 5 bases from J, with 13 bases between. CDR3 coding DNA: TGTGCCAGCGGGGCCGTCCCGAACAATGAGCAGTTCTTC. Residues: CASGAVPNNEQFF. Full variable domain (rest looked up from reference TRBV5-4 and TRBJ2-1): ETGVTQSPTHLIKTRGQQVTLRCSSQSGHNTVSWYQQALGQGPQFIFQYYREEENGRGNFPPRFSGLQFPNYSSELNVNALELDDSALYLCASGAVPNNEQFFGPGTRLTVL.